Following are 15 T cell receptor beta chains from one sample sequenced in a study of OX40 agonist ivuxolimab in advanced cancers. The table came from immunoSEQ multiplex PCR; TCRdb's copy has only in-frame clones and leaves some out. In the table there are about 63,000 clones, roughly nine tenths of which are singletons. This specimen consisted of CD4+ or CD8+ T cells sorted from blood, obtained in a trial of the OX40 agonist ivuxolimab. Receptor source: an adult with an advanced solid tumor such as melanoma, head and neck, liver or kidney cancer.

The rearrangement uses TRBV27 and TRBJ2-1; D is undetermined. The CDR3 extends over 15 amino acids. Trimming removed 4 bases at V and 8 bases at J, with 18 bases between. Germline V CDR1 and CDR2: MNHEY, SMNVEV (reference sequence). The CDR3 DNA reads TGTGCCAGCAGTTACGGCAGAACCAGAGTGGATGAGCAGTTCTTC. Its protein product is CASSYGRTRVDEQFF.

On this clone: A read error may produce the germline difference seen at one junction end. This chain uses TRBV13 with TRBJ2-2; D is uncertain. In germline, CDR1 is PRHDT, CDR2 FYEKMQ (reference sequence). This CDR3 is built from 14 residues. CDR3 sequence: CASSLGGNPGELFF. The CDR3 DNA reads TGTGCCAGCAGCTTAGGGGGGAACCCCGGGGAGCTGTTTTTT. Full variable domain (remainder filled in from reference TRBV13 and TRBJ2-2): AAGVIQSPRHLIKEKRETATLKCYPIPRHDTVYWYQQGPGQDPQFLISFYEKMQSDKGSIPDRFSAQQFSDYHSELNMSSLELGDSALYFCASSLGGNPGELFFGEGSRLTVL.

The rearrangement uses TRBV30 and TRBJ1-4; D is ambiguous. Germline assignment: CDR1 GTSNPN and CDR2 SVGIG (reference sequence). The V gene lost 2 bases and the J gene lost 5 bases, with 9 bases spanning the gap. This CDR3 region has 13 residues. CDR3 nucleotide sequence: TGTGCCTGGAGTAAGCCCGAAAATGAAAAACTGTTTTTT. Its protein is CAWSKPENEKLFF.

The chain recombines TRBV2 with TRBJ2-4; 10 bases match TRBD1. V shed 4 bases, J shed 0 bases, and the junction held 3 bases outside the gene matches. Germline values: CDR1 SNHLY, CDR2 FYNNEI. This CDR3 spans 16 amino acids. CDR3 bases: TGTGCCAGCAGTGGACAGGGGGCCTTAGCCAAAAACATTCAGTACTTC. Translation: CASSGQGALAKNIQYF.

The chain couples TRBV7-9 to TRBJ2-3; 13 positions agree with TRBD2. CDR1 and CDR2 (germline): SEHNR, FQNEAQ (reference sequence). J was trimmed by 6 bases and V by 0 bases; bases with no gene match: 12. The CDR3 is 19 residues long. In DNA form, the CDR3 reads TGTGCCAGCAGCTTAGCCCTACTAGCGGGAGGGTCGAAATCCGATACGCAGTATTTT. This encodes CASSLALLAGGSKSDTQYF.

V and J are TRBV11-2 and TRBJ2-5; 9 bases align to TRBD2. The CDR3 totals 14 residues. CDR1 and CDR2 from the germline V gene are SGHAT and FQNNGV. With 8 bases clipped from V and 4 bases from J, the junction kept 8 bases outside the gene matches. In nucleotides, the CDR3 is TGTGCCAGCGGTGTAGCGGGAGTAGGAGAGACCCAGTACTTC. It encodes CASGVAGVGETQYF. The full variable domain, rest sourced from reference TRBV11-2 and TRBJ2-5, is EAGVAQSPRYKIIEKRQSVAFWCNPISGHATLYWYQQILGQGPKLLIQFQNNGVVDDSQLPKDRFSAERLKGVDSTLKIQPAKLEDSAVYLCASGVAGVGETQYFGPGTRLLVL.

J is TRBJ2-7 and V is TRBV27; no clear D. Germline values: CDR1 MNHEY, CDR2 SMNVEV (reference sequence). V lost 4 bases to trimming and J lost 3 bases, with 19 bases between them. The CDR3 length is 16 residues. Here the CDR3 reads CASSSISRRKGYEQYF. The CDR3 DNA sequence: TGTGCCAGCAGTTCAATATCCCGACGTAAGGGCTACGAGCAGTACTTC.

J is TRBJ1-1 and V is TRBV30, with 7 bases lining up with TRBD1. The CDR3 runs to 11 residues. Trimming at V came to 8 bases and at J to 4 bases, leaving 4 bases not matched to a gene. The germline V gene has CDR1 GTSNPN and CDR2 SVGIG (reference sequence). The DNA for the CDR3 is TGTGCCGCCCACAGGGGCACTGAAGCTTTCTTT. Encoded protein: CAAHRGTEAFF.

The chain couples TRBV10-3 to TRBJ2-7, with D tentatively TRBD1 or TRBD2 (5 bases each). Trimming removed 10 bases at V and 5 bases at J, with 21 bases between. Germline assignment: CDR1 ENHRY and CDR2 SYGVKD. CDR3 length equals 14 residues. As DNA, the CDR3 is TGTGCCACCCGTCGGCCCGGGACCGGAGACGAGCAGTACTTC. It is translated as CATRRPGTGDEQYF.

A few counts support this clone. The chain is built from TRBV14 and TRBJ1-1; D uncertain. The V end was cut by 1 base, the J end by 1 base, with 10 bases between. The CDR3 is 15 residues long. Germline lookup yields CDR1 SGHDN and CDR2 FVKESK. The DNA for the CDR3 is TGTGCCAGCAGCCAAGTTTCGGGATCGAACACTGAAGCTTTCTTT. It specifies CASSQVSGSNTEAFF.

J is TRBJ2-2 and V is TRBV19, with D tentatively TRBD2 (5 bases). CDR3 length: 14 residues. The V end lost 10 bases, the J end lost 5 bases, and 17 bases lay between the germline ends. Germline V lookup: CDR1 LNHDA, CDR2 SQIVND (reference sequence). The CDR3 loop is CATALARGTGELFF. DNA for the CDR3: TGTGCCACCGCGCTAGCTCGAGGAACCGGGGAGCTGTTTTTT.

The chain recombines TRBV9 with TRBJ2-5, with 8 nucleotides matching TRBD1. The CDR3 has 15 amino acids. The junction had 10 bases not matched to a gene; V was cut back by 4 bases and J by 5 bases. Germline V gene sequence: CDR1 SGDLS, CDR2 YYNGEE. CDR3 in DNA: TGTGCCAGCAGCACCTCCAGGGGGCGCGGGGAGACCCAGTACTTC. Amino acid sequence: CASSTSRGRGETQYF.

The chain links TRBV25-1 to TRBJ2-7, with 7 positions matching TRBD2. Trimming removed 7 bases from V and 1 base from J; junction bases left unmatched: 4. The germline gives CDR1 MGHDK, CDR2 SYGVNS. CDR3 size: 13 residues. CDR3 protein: CASTPRGSYEQYF. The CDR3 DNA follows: TGTGCCAGCACCCCGCGGGGGTCCTACGAGCAGTACTTC.

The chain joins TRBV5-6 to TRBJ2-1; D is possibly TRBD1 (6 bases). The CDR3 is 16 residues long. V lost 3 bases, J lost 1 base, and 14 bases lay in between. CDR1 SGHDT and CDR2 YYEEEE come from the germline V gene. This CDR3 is CASSYPGHPSYNEQFF. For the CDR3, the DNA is TGTGCCAGCAGCTATCCGGGACATCCTTCCTACAATGAGCAGTTCTTC.

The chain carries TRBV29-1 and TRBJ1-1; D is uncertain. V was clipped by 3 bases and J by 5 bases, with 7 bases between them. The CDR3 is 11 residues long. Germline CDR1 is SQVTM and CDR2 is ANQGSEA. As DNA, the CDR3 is TGCAGCGTTGATTCACGGACTGAAGCTTTCTTT. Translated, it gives CSVDSRTEAFF.